This T cell receptor beta chain was identified in a study of blood T cell repertoires in COVID-19. Background on the study: From T cells, B-cell-depleted T cells, or PBMCs came the material, which was cDNA or gDNA.

Per the study methods: Counts of nucleated cells, estimated from reference gene primer amplification, were obtained. Assay used: immunoSEQ multiplex PCR; TCRdb lists only in-frame clones, some missing. That table supplies the V and J calls and clone size; D and trimming were determined from the DNA. Among 170,000 or so clones, more than 70% were seen once, and the ten largest hold about 14%. Germline V gene sequence: CDR1 MNHEY, CDR2 SVGAGI. The CDR3 extends over 14 amino acids. The V gene lost 11 bases and the J gene lost 1 base, with 17 bases spanning the gap. This clonotype was sampled from a man younger than 30 with active or convalescent COVID-19. The chain recombines TRBV6-5 with TRBJ1-1, with a weak D call TRBD1 (5 bases). The sequenced sample was peripheral blood. This CDR3 reads CAAKEWGRNTEAFF. Here the CDR3 DNA reads TGTGCCGCCAAAGAGTGGGGCCGGAACACTGAAGCTTTCTTT.